A single T cell receptor (beta chain) is shown here with its context. As yet, its antigen is unknown. The sample comes from a study of T cell repertoires in cytomegalovirus infection. This CDR3 region has 16 residues. The germline CDR1 and CDR2 sequences are SGHDT and YYEEEE. V dropped 2 bases and J dropped 3 bases, with 15 bases sitting between them. TCRdb used MiXCR to reprocess the reads, holding one entry per CDR3 protein. The table has 80,000 or so distinct CDR3 sequences, around 42% seen once. Study-wide findings and caveats: Within the response measured ex vivo, HLA-C-restricted CMV-specific TCR beta clonotypes were dominant.

Sequenced here: CD8+ T cells from cultured PBMCs, sampled from culture after CMV antigen stimulation. The V and J genes are TRBV5-6 and TRBJ1-5; possible D gene TRBD1, 5 bases. The receptor was isolated from a human donor in good health (CMV status not recorded). Some clones in this sample may be carry-over from other donors' samples. CDR3 region: CASSLHGQGNNQPQHF. CDR3 DNA: TGTGCCAGCAGCTTACACGGCCAGGGCAACAATCAGCCCCAGCATTTT.